This TCR beta chain stems from a study of T-cell reconstitution after alpha-beta-depleted transplantation in children. The CDR3 is 18 amino acids. V dropped 1 base and J dropped 4; count of bases not matched to a gene: 8. Germline V CDR1 and CDR2: DFQATT, SNEGSKA (reference sequence). Preparation of the TCRbeta library involved a method that used unique molecular identifiers. One entry per CDR3 protein, called by TCRdb with MiXCR from the PCR reads. The table lists about 70,000 distinct CDR3 sequences, roughly 10% of them singletons. Whole-study findings and limits: Several hundred expanded graft clones reportedly gave rise to the alpha-beta T cells present about two months after transplant.

This clonotype was observed at least ten times. What it binds is unknown. This clonotype originated in a boy aged 10-17 years with acute myeloid leukemia, due to receive a stem cell transplant. V gene TRBV20-1 combines with J gene TRBJ2-1, with TRBD2 identical over 15 bases. The sample consisted of PBMCs, taken before TCRalphabeta/CD19-depleted stem cell transplant. CDR3 residues: CSARVRGLAGGQYNEQFF. CDR3 DNA: TGCAGTGCTAGAGTAAGGGGACTAGCGGGGGGACAATACAATGAGCAGTTCTTC.